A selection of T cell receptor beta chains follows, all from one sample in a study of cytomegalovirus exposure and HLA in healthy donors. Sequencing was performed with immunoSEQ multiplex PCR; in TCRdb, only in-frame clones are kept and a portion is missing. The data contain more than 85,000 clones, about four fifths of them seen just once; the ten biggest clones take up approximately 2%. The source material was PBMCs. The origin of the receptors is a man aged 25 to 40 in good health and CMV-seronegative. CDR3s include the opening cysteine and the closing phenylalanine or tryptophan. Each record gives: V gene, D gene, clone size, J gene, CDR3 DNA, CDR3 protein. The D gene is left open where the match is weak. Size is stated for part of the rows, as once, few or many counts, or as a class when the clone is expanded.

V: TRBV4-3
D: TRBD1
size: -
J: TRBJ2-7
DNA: TGCGCCAGCAGCTCCGGACAGGGCAACTACGAGCAGTACTTC
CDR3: CASSSGQGNYEQYF

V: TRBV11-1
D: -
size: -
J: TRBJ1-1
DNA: TGTGCCAGCTCGCGGGAGATGAACACTGAAGCTTTCTTT
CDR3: CASSREMNTEAFF

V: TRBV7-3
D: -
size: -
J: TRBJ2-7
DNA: TGTGCCAGCAGCTTCAGGGTCCCCATCTACGAGCAGTACTTC
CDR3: CASSFRVPIYEQYF

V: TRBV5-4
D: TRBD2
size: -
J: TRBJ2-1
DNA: TGTGCCAGCAGCTCGGGAGGGCAAGGGGGTACCAATGAGCAGTTCTTC
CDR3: CASSSGGQGGTNEQFF

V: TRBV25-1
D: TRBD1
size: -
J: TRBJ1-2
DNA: TGTGCCACCTCCCCTCGGGACAGGGATGGCTACACCTTC
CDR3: CATSPRDRDGYTF

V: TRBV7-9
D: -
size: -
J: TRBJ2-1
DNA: TGTGCCAGTGGGCAGGGAAACTACAATGAGCAGTTCTTC
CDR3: CASGQGNYNEQFF

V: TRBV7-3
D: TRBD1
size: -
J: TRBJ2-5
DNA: TGTGCCAGCAGCCCTACAGGGGGTGGGGAGACCCAGTACTTC
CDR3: CASSPTGGGETQYF

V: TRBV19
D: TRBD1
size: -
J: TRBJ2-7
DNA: TGTGCCAGTAGTATAGTGGCCTCCTACTGGGACAGTCCCTACGAGCAGTACTTC
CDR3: CASSIVASYWDSPYEQYF

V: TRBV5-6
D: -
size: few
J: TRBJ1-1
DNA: TGTGCCAGCAGCTCCGGGTTCTTCACTGAAGCTTTCTTT
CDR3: CASSSGFFTEAFF

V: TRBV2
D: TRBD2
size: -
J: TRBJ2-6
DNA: TGTGCCAGCCCGGGGGGTACTGGGGCCAACGTCCTGACTTTC
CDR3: CASPGGTGANVLTF

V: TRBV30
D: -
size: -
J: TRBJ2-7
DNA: TGTGCCTGGGCCCCAGCCAAACTGGGCCGCTACGAGCAGTACTTC
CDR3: CAWAPAKLGRYEQYF

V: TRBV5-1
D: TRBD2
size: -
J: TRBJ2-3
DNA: TGCGCCAGCAGCAATGGACACGGCGGGAGGGCCCCAGATACGCAGTATTTT
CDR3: CASSNGHGGRAPDTQYF

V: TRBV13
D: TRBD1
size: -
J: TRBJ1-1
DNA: TGTGCCAGCAGCTTAGATACCCAGGGGGCGGACACTGAAGCTTTCTTT
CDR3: CASSLDTQGADTEAFF

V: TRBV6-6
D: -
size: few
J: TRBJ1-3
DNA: TGTGCCAGCACCTCTCAGGGGTGGAACACCATATATTTT
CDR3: CASTSQGWNTIYF

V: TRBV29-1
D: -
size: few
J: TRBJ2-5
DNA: TGCAGCGTTGCCAGGGGAGAGACCCAGTACTTC
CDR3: CSVARGETQYF

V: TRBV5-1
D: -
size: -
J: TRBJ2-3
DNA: TGCGCCAGCAGCTTGGCCGGGCGGGGCCTGGGAGATACGCAGTATTTT
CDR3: CASSLAGRGLGDTQYF

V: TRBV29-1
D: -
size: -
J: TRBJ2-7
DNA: TGCAGCGCCTGGGCCGGATCCTCCTACGAGCAGTACTTC
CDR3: CSAWAGSSYEQYF

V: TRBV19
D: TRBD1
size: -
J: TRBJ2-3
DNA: TGTGCCAGTAGGACAGGGGGAACAGATACGCAGTATTTT
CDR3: CASRTGGTDTQYF

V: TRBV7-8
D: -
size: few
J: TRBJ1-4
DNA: TGTGCCAGCAGCTTAGTGGCCAGTGAAAAACTGTTTTTT
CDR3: CASSLVASEKLFF

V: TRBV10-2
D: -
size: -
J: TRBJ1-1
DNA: TGCGCCAGCAGTGAGTCCAGGTCGAACACTGAAGCTTTCTTT
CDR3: CASSESRSNTEAFF

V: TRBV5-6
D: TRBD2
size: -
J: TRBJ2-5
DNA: TGTGCCAGCAGCTCCAGGACTAGCGGGAGAGGGTTAGAGACCCAGTACTTC
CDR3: CASSSRTSGRGLETQYF

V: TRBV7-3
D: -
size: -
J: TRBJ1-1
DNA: TGTGCCAGCAGCTCTCAGGGTCACACTGAAGCTTTCTTT
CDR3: CASSSQGHTEAFF

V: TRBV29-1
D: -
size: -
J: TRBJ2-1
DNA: TGCAGACTACCTTATGGAGTTGCCTCCTACAATGAGCAGTTCTTC
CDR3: CRLPYGVASYNEQFF

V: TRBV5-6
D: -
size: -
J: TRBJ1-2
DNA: TGTGCCAGCAGCTTGGAACGGGTCGGCTATGGCTACACCTTC
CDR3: CASSLERVGYGYTF

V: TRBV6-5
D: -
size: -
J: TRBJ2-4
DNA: TGTGCCAGCAGAAGTACAGGGGGGGAAAACATTCAGTACTTC
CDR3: CASRSTGGENIQYF

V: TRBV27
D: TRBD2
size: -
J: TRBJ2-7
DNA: TGTGCCAGCAGTTCCCAACTAGCGGGGATCTACGAGCAGTACTTC
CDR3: CASSSQLAGIYEQYF

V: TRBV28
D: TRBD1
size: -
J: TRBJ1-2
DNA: TGTGCCAGCAGCCCACAGGGACAGTATGGCTACACCTTC
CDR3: CASSPQGQYGYTF

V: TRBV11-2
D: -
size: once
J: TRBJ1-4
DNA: TGTGCCAGCAGCTTAGGGCCGGGGAGGGATGAAAAACTGTTTTTT
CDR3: CASSLGPGRDEKLFF

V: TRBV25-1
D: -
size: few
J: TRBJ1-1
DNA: TGTGCCAGCAGTCTACTGAGGCAGGGGAACACTGAAGCTTTCTTT
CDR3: CASSLLRQGNTEAFF

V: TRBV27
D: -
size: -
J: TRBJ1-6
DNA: TGTGCCAGCAGTTTATCCAAGCTCAATTCACCCCTCCACTTT
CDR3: CASSLSKLNSPLHF

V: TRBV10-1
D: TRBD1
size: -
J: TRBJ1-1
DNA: TGCGCCAGCAGCTCAACAGGGGCGCCGAACACTGAAGCTTTCTTT
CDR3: CASSSTGAPNTEAFF

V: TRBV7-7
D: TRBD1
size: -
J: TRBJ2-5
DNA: TGTGCCAGCAGCTTAGGGGGGACAGGGTTGGAGACCCAGTACTTC
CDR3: CASSLGGTGLETQYF

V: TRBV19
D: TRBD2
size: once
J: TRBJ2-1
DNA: TGTGCCAGTAGTATCGACCCCCCGGGACTAGCGGGGGACAATGAGCAGTTCTTC
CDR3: CASSIDPPGLAGDNEQFF

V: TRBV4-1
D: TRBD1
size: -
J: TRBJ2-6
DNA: TGCGCCAGCAGCCAAGTCGCAGGGGGCGCAGAAGGGGCCAACGTCCTGACTTTC
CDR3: CASSQVAGGAEGANVLTF

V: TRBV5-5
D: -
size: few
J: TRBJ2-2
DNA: TGTGCCAGCAGCTTGCAGGGTCCTGACACCGGGGAGCTGTTTTTT
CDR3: CASSLQGPDTGELFF

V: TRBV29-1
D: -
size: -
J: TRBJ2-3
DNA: TGCAGCGTACCCCGGGGGGCCACAGATACGCAGTATTTT
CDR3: CSVPRGATDTQYF

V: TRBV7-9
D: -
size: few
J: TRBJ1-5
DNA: TGTGCCAGCAGCTTAGGGGAGGTTAGCAATCAGCCCCAGCATTTT
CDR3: CASSLGEVSNQPQHF

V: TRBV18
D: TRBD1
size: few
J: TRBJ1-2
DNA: TGTGCCAGCTCACTTGACAGGGACTATGGCTACACCTTC
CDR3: CASSLDRDYGYTF

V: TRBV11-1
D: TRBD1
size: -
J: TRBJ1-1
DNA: TGTGCCAGCAGCCTGAGCCGGGACAGGGACACTGAAGCTTTCTTT
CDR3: CASSLSRDRDTEAFF

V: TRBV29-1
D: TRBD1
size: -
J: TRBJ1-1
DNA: TGCAGCGTTGGGACAGGAAGGAACACTGAAGCTTTCTTT
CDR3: CSVGTGRNTEAFF

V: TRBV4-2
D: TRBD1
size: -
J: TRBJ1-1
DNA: TGTGCCAGCAGCCAAGAGGGAATCAGGGGGCGCCGGGACTTTATGAACACTGAAGCTTTCTTT
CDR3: CASSQEGIRGRRDFMNTEAFF

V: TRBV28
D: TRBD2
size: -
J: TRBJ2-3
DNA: TGTGCCAGCAGAGCGGGAGGGCCGAATACGCAGTATTTT
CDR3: CASRAGGPNTQYF

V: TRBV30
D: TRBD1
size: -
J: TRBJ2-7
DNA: TGTGCCTGGAGTGTACACAGGGGCTACGAGCAGTACTTC
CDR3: CAWSVHRGYEQYF

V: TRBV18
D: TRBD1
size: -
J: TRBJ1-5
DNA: TGTGCCAGCTCACCTCTGGACAGGGGAAGCAATCAGCCCCAGCATTTT
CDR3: CASSPLDRGSNQPQHF

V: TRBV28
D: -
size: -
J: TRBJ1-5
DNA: TGTGCCAGCGCCCGTTCTACGGGACAGCATTTT
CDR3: CASARSTGQHF

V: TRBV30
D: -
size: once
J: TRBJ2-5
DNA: TGTGCCTGGAGTAAAGGGGGTCACCAAGAGACCCAGTACTTC
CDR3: CAWSKGGHQETQYF

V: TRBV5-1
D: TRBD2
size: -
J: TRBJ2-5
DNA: TGCGCCAGCAGCCGGGGGACTAGCCCTATCGAGACCCAGTACTTC
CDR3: CASSRGTSPIETQYF

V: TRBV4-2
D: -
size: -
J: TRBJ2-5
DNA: TGTGCCAGCAGCCCGGGCCGGTTTGCGGGGCCACAAGAGACCCAGTACTTC
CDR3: CASSPGRFAGPQETQYF

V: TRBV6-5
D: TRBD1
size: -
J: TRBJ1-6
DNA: TGTGCCAGCGCAGGGGGCTCCTATAATTCACCCCTCCACTTT
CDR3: CASAGGSYNSPLHF

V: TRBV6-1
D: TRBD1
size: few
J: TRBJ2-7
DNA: TGTGCCAGCAGTGTCCGGACAGGGTCCGTTTACGAGCAGTACTTC
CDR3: CASSVRTGSVYEQYF

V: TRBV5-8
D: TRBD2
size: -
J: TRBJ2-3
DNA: TGTGCCGGAGGGTCGGGGGGAAGCACAGATACGCAGTATTTT
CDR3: CAGGSGGSTDTQYF